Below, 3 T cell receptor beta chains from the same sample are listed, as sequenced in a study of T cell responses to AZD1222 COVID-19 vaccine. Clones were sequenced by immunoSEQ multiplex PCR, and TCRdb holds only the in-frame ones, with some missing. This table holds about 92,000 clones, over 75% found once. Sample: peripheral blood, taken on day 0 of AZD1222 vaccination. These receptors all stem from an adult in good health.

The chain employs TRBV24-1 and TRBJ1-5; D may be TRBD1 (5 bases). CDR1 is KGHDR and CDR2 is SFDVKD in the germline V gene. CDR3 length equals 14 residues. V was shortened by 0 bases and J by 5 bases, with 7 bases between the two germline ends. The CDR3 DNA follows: TGTGCCACCAGTGATTTGACAGGATATCAGCCCCAGCATTTT. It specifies CATSDLTGYQPQHF.

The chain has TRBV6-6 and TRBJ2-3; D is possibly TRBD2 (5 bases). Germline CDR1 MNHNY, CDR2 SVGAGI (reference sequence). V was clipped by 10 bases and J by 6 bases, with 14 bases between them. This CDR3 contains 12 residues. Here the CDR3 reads CATRSGSDTQYF. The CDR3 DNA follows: TGTGCCACCCGATCGGGGTCCGATACGCAGTATTTT.

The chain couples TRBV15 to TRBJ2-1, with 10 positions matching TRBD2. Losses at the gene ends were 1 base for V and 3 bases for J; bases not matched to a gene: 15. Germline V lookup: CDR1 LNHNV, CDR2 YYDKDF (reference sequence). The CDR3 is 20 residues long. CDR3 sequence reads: CATSRGPGSGGPSLYNEQFF. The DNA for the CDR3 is TGTGCCACCAGCAGAGGCCCGGGTAGCGGGGGGCCCTCTCTCTACAATGAGCAGTTCTTC.